The clone carrying this T cell receptor beta chain shows up as medium-sized by frequency. Its antigen is currently unknown. The CDR3 extends 3 residues past the end of the read, so its final part is completed from the germline J gene. This record belongs to a study of T cells in women clearing cervical HPV infection. Study-wide context: Case blood drawn at lesion detection; control blood after infection cleared. Whole-study results and caveats: TRBV6-7 abundance was lower in cases than controls (0.11% versus 0.16%).

All donors had a single incident cervical HPV16 infection, not prevalent. Clones were read by immunoSEQ multiplex PCR, and TCRdb kept only the in-frame ones, dropping some. This listing includes under 20,000 clones. V shed 7 bases and J shed 7 bases, with 16 bases lying between them. The CDR3 is 14 residues long. Germline CDR1 SNHLY, CDR2 FYNNEI. The sequence came from a woman aged 18 to 75 with a cervical HPV16 infection that either progressed to CIN3+ or cleared (not recorded which). This rearrangement joins TRBV2 to TRBJ1-4; D is possibly TRBD1 (6 bases). The sequencing input was blood buffy coat. The CDR3 reads CASIYRVTSEKLFF. CDR3 bases read: TGTGCCAGCATTTACAGGGTTACGAGTGAAAAA. Complete variable domain (other parts from reference TRBV2 and TRBJ1-4): EPEVTQTPSHQVTQMGQEVILRCVPISNHLYFYWYRQILGQKVEFLVSFYNNEISEKSEIFDDQFSVERPDGSNFTLKIRSTKLEDSAMYFCASIYRVTSEKLFFGSGTQLSVL.